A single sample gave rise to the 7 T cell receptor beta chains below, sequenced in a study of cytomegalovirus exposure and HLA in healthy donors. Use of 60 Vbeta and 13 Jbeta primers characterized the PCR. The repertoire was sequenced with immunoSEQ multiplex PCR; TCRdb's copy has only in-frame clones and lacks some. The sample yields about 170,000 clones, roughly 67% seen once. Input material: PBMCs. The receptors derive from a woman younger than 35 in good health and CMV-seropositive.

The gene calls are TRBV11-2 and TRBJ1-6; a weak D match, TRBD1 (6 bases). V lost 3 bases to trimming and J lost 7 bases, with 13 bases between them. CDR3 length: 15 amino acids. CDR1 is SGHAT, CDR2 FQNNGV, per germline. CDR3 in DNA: TGTGCCAGCAGCTTTTTTAGGGGGGGAAATTCACCCCTCCACTTT. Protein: CASSFFRGGNSPLHF. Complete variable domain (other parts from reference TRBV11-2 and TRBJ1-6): EAGVAQSPRYKIIEKRQSVAFWCNPISGHATLYWYQQILGQGPKLLIQFQNNGVVDDSQLPKDRFSAERLKGVDSTLKIQPAKLEDSAVYLCASSFFRGGNSPLHFGNGTRLTVT.

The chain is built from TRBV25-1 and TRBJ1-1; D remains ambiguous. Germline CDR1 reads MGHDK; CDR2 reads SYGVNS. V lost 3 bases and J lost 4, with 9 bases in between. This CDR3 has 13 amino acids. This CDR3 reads CASSETGGTEAFF. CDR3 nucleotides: TGTGCCAGCAGTGAGACTGGTGGCACTGAAGCTTTCTTT.

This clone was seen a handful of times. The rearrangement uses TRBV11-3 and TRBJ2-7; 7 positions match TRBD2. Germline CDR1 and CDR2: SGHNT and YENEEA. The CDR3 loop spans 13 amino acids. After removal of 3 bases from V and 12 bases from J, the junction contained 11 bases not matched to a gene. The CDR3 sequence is CASSLGGASPTYF. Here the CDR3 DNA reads TGTGCCAGCAGCTTGGGAGGGGCTTCCCCCACGTACTTC.

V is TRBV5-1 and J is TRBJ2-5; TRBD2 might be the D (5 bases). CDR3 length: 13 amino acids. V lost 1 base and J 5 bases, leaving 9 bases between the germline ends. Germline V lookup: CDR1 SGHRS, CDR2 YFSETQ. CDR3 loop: CASSLRGVETQYF. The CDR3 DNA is TGCGCCAGCAGCTTGCGGGGAGTGGAGACCCAGTACTTC.

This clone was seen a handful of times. Written as DNA, the CDR3 is TGCAGCGTTGACCCCTGGGGGGGGCTCTACACAGATACGCAGTATTTT. This translates into CSVDPWGGLYTDTQYF. The chain carries TRBV29-1 and TRBJ2-3, with D tentatively TRBD2 (7 bases). The germline V gene has CDR1 SQVTM and CDR2 ANQGSEA. CDR3 length: 16 amino acids. The V end was cut by 3 bases, the J end by 2 bases, with 18 bases between.

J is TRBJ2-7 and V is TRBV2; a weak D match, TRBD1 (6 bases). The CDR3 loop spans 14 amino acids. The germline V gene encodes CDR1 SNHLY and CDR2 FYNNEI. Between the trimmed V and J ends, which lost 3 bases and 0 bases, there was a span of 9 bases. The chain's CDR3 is CASSDDRSSYEQYF. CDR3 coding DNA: TGTGCCAGCAGTGATGACAGGAGCTCCTACGAGCAGTACTTC.

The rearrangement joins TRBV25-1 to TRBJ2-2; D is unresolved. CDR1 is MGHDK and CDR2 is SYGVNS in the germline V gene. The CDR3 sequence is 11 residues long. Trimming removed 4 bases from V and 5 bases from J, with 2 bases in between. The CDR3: CASSVTGELFF. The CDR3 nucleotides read TGTGCCAGCAGTGTAACCGGGGAGCTGTTTTTT.